The 20 T cell receptor beta chains in this list originate from one sample, sequenced in a study of memory CD4+ T cells and cytomegalovirus serostatus. The sort gate was single viable CD3+CD4+CD8-CD45RO+ cells for memory CD4+ T cells. TCRdb keeps only in-frame clones here, not all; method: immunoSEQ multiplex PCR. Counted here are some 48,000 clones, 78% occurring once; the ten biggest clones make up around 0.67%. The sequenced sample consisted of memory CD4+ T cells from blood. The origin of the receptors is an adult in good health and CMV-seronegative.

The table lists this clone with a few counts. V and J are TRBV19 and TRBJ1-5, with 7 nucleotides matching TRBD1. The CDR3 loop spans 15 amino acids. V lost 4 bases and J lost 3; bases outside the gene matches: 6. In germline, CDR1 is LNHDA, CDR2 SQIVND (reference sequence). CDR3 sequence reads: CASSTSRGDNQPQHF. DNA for the CDR3: TGTGCCAGTAGTACCAGCAGGGGGGACAATCAGCCCCAGCATTTT.

V gene TRBV18 combines with J gene TRBJ2-7; 11 nucleotides agree with TRBD1. CDR1 KGHSH and CDR2 LQKENI come from the germline V gene. J gave up 3 bases and V 7 bases, and 5 bases lay outside the gene matches. This CDR3 region has 14 residues. CDR3 DNA: TGTGCCAGCTGCGTGGGACAGGGGGTCTACGAGCAGTACTTC. Encoded protein: CASCVGQGVYEQYF.

The V call is TRBV5-5, the J call TRBJ1-4; D gene uncertain. This CDR3 region has 11 residues. Germline V gives CDR1 SGHKS, CDR2 YYEKEE (reference sequence). The V and J ends lost 0 bases and 7 bases respectively, with 1 base between them. In DNA form, the CDR3 reads TGTGCCAGCAGCTTGGGTGAAAAACTGTTTTTT. Translated, it gives CASSLGEKLFF.

The CDR3 DNA follows: TGTGCCAGCAGCTTAGGGCCCGGGGGCATTCAGTACTTC. This codes for CASSLGPGGIQYF. The chain has TRBV7-9 and TRBJ2-4; the D gene is possibly TRBD2 (6 bases). The CDR3 is made up of 13 amino acids. Trimming took 1 base from V and 9 from J, leaving 10 bases between them. Germline CDR1 reads SEHNR; CDR2 reads FQNEAQ (reference sequence).

The chain recombines TRBV6-6 with TRBJ2-1; TRBD1 aligns across 7 bases. CDR1 is MNHNY and CDR2 is SVGAGI in the germline V gene (reference sequence). Germline trimming cut 0 bases from V and 16 bases from J; bases unmatched to any gene: 6. The CDR3 length is 12 residues. CDR3 in DNA: TGTGCCAGCAGTTACTCGACAGGGCTTCATTTCTTC. This sequence encodes CASSYSTGLHFF.

This clone was recorded once. The rearrangement links TRBV27 to TRBJ1-1; D may be TRBD1 (6 bases). Germline V gene lookup returns CDR1 MNHEY and CDR2 SMNVEV (reference sequence). The CDR3 contains 13 residues. The V gene lost 5 bases and the J gene lost 11 bases, with 18 bases spanning the gap. The CDR3 here is CASSPTRQELAFF. The CDR3 nucleotides are TGTGCCAGCAGTCCGACCCGACAGGAGCTGGCTTTCTTT.

This clone was seen only a few times. The rearrangement uses TRBV10-1 and TRBJ1-1; D uncertain. CDR3 length equals 12 residues. V was clipped by 6 bases and J by 7 bases, with 12 bases between them. Germline V gene lookup returns CDR1 WNHNN and CDR2 SYGVQD (reference sequence). The CDR3 DNA sequence: TGCGCCAGCAGGGGAGGGAAAGGTGAAGCTTTCTTT. Translated, it gives CASRGGKGEAFF.

The rearrangement uses TRBV18 and TRBJ1-3; 10 positions match TRBD1. From germline, CDR1 is KGHSH and CDR2 LQKENI. Losses at the gene ends were 3 bases for V and 0 bases for J; bases not matched to a gene: 5. This CDR3 region has 17 residues. In nucleotides, the CDR3 is TGTGCCAGCTCACCTCGACAGGGGGCCCTCTCTGGAAACACCATATATTTT. Translation: CASSPRQGALSGNTIYF.

The rearrangement links TRBV10-3 to TRBJ2-7; no firm D call. The V gene's germline CDR1 is ENHRY and CDR2 SYGVKD. V lost 10 bases, J lost 3 bases, and 10 bases lay in between. The CDR3 has 11 amino acids. The CDR3 loop is CATGPNYEQYF. CDR3 DNA sequence: TGTGCCACCGGGCCAAACTACGAGCAGTACTTC.

This sequence joins TRBV30 and TRBJ2-7, with D possibly being TRBD1 or TRBD2 (7 bases each). This CDR3 has 11 amino acids. Germline lookup yields CDR1 GTSNPN and CDR2 SVGIG (reference sequence). V lost 3 bases and J lost 8, with 11 bases in between. CDR3 in amino acids: CAWRTGTKQYF. The CDR3 DNA reads as TGTGCCTGGAGGACAGGGACTAAGCAGTACTTC.

In its sample, this clone was seen a few times. The chain combines TRBV2 with TRBJ2-7, with 8 bases that match TRBD2. CDR3 length: 13 amino acids. The V gene's germline CDR1 is SNHLY and CDR2 FYNNEI. Germline trimming cut 11 bases from V and 3 bases from J; bases unmatched to any gene: 9. CDR3 region: CAGSGGSLYEQYF. CDR3 nucleotide sequence: TGTGCCGGGAGCGGGGGCAGTCTCTACGAGCAGTACTTC.

CDR3 sequence reads: CASSVRDTQYF. CDR3 nucleotide sequence: TGTGCCAGCAGTGTGCGAGATACGCAGTATTTT. The chain joins TRBV2 to TRBJ2-3; D call uncertain. CDR3 length: 11 amino acids. Germline V CDR1 and CDR2: SNHLY, FYNNEI. V was pared by 4 bases and J by 5 bases, with 4 bases between.

The rearrangement links TRBV11-3 to TRBJ2-7; 7 nucleotides match TRBD2. The CDR3 spans 14 residues. Unmatched junction bases numbered 8, after V lost 5 bases and J lost 4 bases. Germline CDR1 is SGHNT and CDR2 is YENEEA. CDR3 nucleotides: TGTGCCAGCAGCCCGACGGGACTACCTTACGAGCAGTACTTC. It encodes CASSPTGLPYEQYF.

This clone was detected only once. The V gene is TRBV5-1, the J gene TRBJ2-7; D is perhaps TRBD1 or TRBD2 (5 bases each). V was shortened by 5 bases and J by 5 bases, with 29 bases between the two germline ends. The CDR3 spans 18 residues. Per the germline V gene, CDR1 is SGHRS and CDR2 is YFSETQ. The CDR3 is CASSRTGTQGADSDEQYF. CDR3 in DNA: TGCGCCAGCAGTCGAACCGGGACCCAGGGAGCGGACTCTGACGAGCAGTACTTC.

This rearrangement joins TRBV10-2 to TRBJ2-7, with D uncertain. Germline values: CDR1 WSHSY, CDR2 SAAADI. V lost 6 bases and J lost 4, with 10 bases in between. The CDR3 is 12 amino acids. The CDR3 reads CASRRLGYEQYF. The CDR3 DNA follows: TGCGCCAGCAGGCGACTCGGATACGAGCAGTACTTC.

The chain employs TRBV19 and TRBJ1-5, with D maybe TRBD1 (5 bases). The CDR3 totals 15 residues. Trimming took off 7 bases at V and 5 bases at J, with 18 bases between the two ends. Germline values: CDR1 LNHDA, CDR2 SQIVND (reference sequence). CDR3 protein: CASNYKPVGDQPQHF. The CDR3 DNA is TGTGCCAGTAATTATAAGCCGGTGGGGGATCAGCCCCAGCATTTT.

The gene calls are TRBV28 and TRBJ1-2; D perhaps matches TRBD1 (5 bases). This CDR3 is 14 amino acids long. CDR1 and CDR2 (germline): MDHEN, SYDVKM. V was cut by 5 bases and J by 1 base, with 11 bases left in between. The DNA for the CDR3 is TGTGCCAGCAGTAACCGGGACCGTAACTATGGCTACACCTTC. It specifies CASSNRDRNYGYTF.

The V gene is TRBV9, the J gene TRBJ2-5; D perhaps matches TRBD1 (5 bases). Germline V CDR1 and CDR2: SGDLS, YYNGEE. The CDR3 sequence is 13 residues long. Deletions cut 2 bases from V and 0 bases from J, with 5 bases between. The CDR3 nucleotides are TGTGCCAGCAGCGTGGACAACCAAGAGACCCAGTACTTC. Translation: CASSVDNQETQYF. Full variable domain (missing parts from reference TRBV9 and TRBJ2-5): DSGVTQTPKHLITATGQRVTLRCSPRSGDLSVYWYQQSLDQGLQFLIQYYNGEERAKGNILERFSAQQFPDLHSELNLSSLELGDSALYFCASSVDNQETQYFGPGTRLLVL.

This chain uses TRBV2 with TRBJ2-5, with 8 nucleotides matching TRBD2. V shed 6 bases, J shed 7 bases, and the junction held 7 bases outside the gene matches. The CDR3 spans 13 residues. Looked up from germline, CDR1 is SNHLY and CDR2 is FYNNEI. CDR3 loop: CASRTGGLGTQYF. In nucleotides, the CDR3 is TGTGCCAGCAGGACGGGGGGGCTCGGGACCCAGTACTTC.

This rearrangement joins TRBV14 to TRBJ1-2; unclear D gene. V lost 0 bases and J lost 3, with 5 bases in between. The germline CDR1 and CDR2 sequences are SGHDN and FVKESK. The CDR3 consists of 13 residues. In nucleotides, the CDR3 is TGTGCCAGCAGCCAAGATCGAGACTATGGCTACACCTTC. It codes for CASSQDRDYGYTF.